This entry is about one T cell receptor beta chain. These data are taken from a study of cytomegalovirus exposure and HLA in healthy donors. Germline CDR1 SGHNT, CDR2 YYREEE (reference sequence). V shed 4 bases, J shed 6 bases, and the junction held 12 bases outside the gene matches. The CDR3 covers 16 residues. Data came from immunoSEQ multiplex PCR; TCRdb stores just in-frame clones and leaves some out. The repertoire consists of 200,000 to 250,000 clones, with under 95% occurring once and the leading ten covering roughly 1%. The V gene is TRBV5-4, the J gene TRBJ2-1; 8 bases line up with TRBD1. This clonotype was sampled from a young woman in good health and CMV-seronegative. The material sequenced was PBMCs. CDR3 DNA sequence: TGTGCCAGCAGCGCCCGTGATCAGGGGGCAATCAATGAGCAGTTCTTC. Protein product: CASSARDQGAINEQFF.